A single sample is the source of the 22 T cell receptor beta chains below, sequenced in a study of blood T cell repertoires in COVID-19. Produced via immunoSEQ multiplex PCR; TCRdb's table is partial and in-frame only. The sample records 70,000 to 75,000 clones, over 75% being singletons. The sample taken for sequencing was peripheral blood. These receptors all stem from a human donor in a cohort sampled during active COVID-19.

This chain joins TRBV7-6 and TRBJ2-1; no clear D. This CDR3 comprises 16 residues. Trimming took 0 bases from V and 5 from J, leaving 14 bases between them. Germline V gene sequence: CDR1 SGHVS, CDR2 FNYEAQ. The DNA for the CDR3 is TGTGCCAGCAGCTTAGCGGCGGTAGGTGCAGACAATGAGCAGTTCTTC. This codes for CASSLAAVGADNEQFF. Full variable domain (missing parts from reference TRBV7-6 and TRBJ2-1): GAGVSQSPRYKVTKRGQDVALRCDPISGHVSLYWYRQALGQGPEFLTYFNYEAQQDKSGLPNDRFSAERPEGSISTLTIQRTEQRDSAMYRCASSLAAVGADNEQFFGPGTRLTVL.

The V call is TRBV7-6, the J call TRBJ2-2; D perhaps matches TRBD1 (7 bases). V was trimmed by 0 bases and J by 7 bases, leaving 18 bases between them. Germline CDR1 is SGHVS and CDR2 is FNYEAQ. This CDR3 is 17 amino acids long. CDR3 sequence (DNA): TGTGCCAGCAGCTTAGCGATCGCAGGGGGGCAGAACGGGGAGCTGTTTTTT. It is translated as CASSLAIAGGQNGELFF. Supplemented by reference TRBV7-6 and TRBJ2-2, the full variable domain reads GAGVSQSPRYKVTKRGQDVALRCDPISGHVSLYWYRQALGQGPEFLTYFNYEAQQDKSGLPNDRFSAERPEGSISTLTIQRTEQRDSAMYRCASSLAIAGGQNGELFFGEGSRLTVL.

The chain employs TRBV3-1 (or the pseudogene TRBV3-2) and TRBJ2-7, with 12 bases matching TRBD2. Germline V gene data show CDR1 as LGHDT and CDR2 as YNNKEL (reference sequence). CDR3 length: 16 amino acids. V was clipped by 3 bases and J by 9 bases; unmatched bases: 12. In DNA form, the CDR3 reads TGTGCCAGCAGCCAGGCCTCTAGCGGGGGGGCTAGTGGGCAGTACTTC. This codes for CASSQASSGGASGQYF.

The V call is TRBV19, the J call TRBJ2-1, with TRBD2 identical over 8 bases. Trimming at V came to 2 bases and at J to 6 bases, leaving 6 bases not matched to a gene. Germline V gene lookup returns CDR1 LNHDA and CDR2 SQIVND (reference sequence). This CDR3 is 15 amino acids long. The DNA of the CDR3 is TGTGCCAGTAGTATACGTATGAGCGGGGGCAATGAGCAGTTCTTC. It codes for CASSIRMSGGNEQFF.

This clone appeared a few times. This rearrangement joins TRBV7-2 to TRBJ1-1, with D tentatively TRBD1 (5 bases). The CDR3 loop spans 13 amino acids. CDR1 SGHTA and CDR2 FQGNSA come from the germline V gene. The V gene lost 2 bases and the J gene lost 7 bases, with 11 bases spanning the gap. CDR3 protein: CASSLQFRVEAFF. The CDR3, as DNA: TGTGCCAGCAGCTTACAGTTCAGGGTTGAAGCTTTCTTT.

The genes are TRBV5-1 and TRBJ2-3; 10 nucleotides match TRBD2. Germline V lookup: CDR1 SGHRS, CDR2 YFSETQ. The junction had 9 bases not matched to a gene; V was cut back by 0 bases and J by 5 bases. The CDR3 contains 17 residues. Here the CDR3 reads CASSLGARLAGEDTQYF. Written as DNA, the CDR3 is TGCGCCAGCAGCTTGGGTGCGCGGCTAGCGGGAGAAGATACGCAGTATTTT.

The V gene is TRBV5-1, the J gene TRBJ2-3; 7 nucleotides line up with TRBD2. CDR1 and CDR2 from the germline V gene are SGHRS and YFSETQ. J lost 0 bases, V lost 3 bases, and 4 bases had no gene match. The CDR3 covers 15 residues. The CDR3 DNA reads TGCGCCAGCAGCTCCAGCGGGACTAGCACAGATACGCAGTATTTT. Amino acid sequence: CASSSSGTSTDTQYF.

A note on this clone: In the same sample, other DNA sequences code for this CDR3. The V gene is TRBV15, the J gene TRBJ2-7, with a tentative D call TRBD1 (6 bases). Per the germline V gene, CDR1 is LNHNV and CDR2 is YYDKDF (reference sequence). Trimming took off 0 bases at V and 5 bases at J, with 8 bases between the two ends. CDR3 size: 13 residues. CDR3 loop: CATSREQGDEQYF. The CDR3 DNA reads as TGTGCCACCAGCAGAGAACAGGGCGACGAGCAGTACTTC.

This chain links TRBV27 with TRBJ2-1; D is perhaps TRBD2 (6 bases). Trimming removed 4 bases at V and 10 bases at J, with 14 bases between. The CDR3 runs to 13 residues. Germline lookup yields CDR1 MNHEY and CDR2 SMNVEV (reference sequence). CDR3 protein: CASSSTPGGEQFF. In DNA, the CDR3 is TGTGCCAGCAGTTCAACCCCTGGGGGGGAGCAGTTCTTC.

The rearrangement links TRBV18 to TRBJ2-7, with unresolved D. V was cut by 3 bases and J by 6 bases, with 21 bases left in between. The CDR3 spans 16 residues. The V gene's germline CDR1 is KGHSH and CDR2 LQKENI. Here the CDR3 DNA reads TGTGCCAGCTCACCTTCGACTGAAACGGTTGCTTCCGAGCAGTACTTC. This sequence encodes CASSPSTETVASEQYF.

The gene calls are TRBV9 and TRBJ2-7; the D gene is possibly TRBD2 (6 bases). This CDR3 comprises 14 residues. Germline V gives CDR1 SGDLS, CDR2 YYNGEE. Trimming took off 5 bases at V and 6 bases at J, with 18 bases between the two ends. The CDR3 reads CASSGDWLLGEQYF. The DNA for the CDR3 is TGTGCCAGCAGTGGGGACTGGCTTCTTGGCGAGCAGTACTTC.

The table lists this clone with a few counts. This sequence joins TRBV6-2 or TRBV6-3 and TRBJ2-3; perhaps TRBD2 as D (7 bases). CDR1 and CDR2 (germline): MNHEY, SVGEGT. This CDR3 has 19 amino acids. V was clipped by 7 bases and J by 2 bases, with 28 bases between them. In DNA form, the CDR3 reads TGTGCCAGCACCCCAGCCCTTTTACAGGGAGGGGGTTACACAGATACGCAGTATTTT. This encodes CASTPALLQGGGYTDTQYF.

The DNA for the CDR3 is TGTGCCAGCAGCCTAACGGGGGGTTCGCAGCAGATCTCTCAGCAGTACTTC. This encodes CASSLTGGSQQISQQYF. The chain couples TRBV11-2 to TRBJ2-7, with 7 positions matching TRBD2. The length of the CDR3 is 17 residues. The V gene end was trimmed by 5 bases and the J gene end by 8 bases; junction bases not matched to a gene: 21. Per germline, CDR1 SGHAT and CDR2 FQNNGV.

The table lists this clone with a count of one. The chain combines TRBV6-5 with TRBJ2-1; 9 bases fit TRBD2. Germline V gives CDR1 MNHEY, CDR2 SVGAGI. The CDR3 extends over 16 amino acids. Trimming at V came to 4 bases and at J to 3 bases, leaving 7 bases not matched to a gene. The CDR3: CASSSPLSGGYNEQFF. As DNA, the CDR3 is TGTGCCAGCAGTTCCCCGCTTAGCGGGGGCTACAATGAGCAGTTCTTC.

Comments on this clone: Other DNA sequences in this specimen translate into the identical CDR3. V is TRBV9 and J is TRBJ2-2; D might be TRBD2 (6 bases). This CDR3 spans 15 amino acids. V was cut by 0 bases and J by 1 base, with 7 bases left in between. The germline V gene encodes CDR1 SGDLS and CDR2 YYNGEE. CDR3 in DNA: TGTGCCAGCAGCGTAGCAGCGGGGAACACCGGGGAGCTGTTTTTT. As protein: CASSVAAGNTGELFF. The entire variable domain, with the rest obtained from reference TRBV9 and TRBJ2-2, is as follows: DSGVTQTPKHLITATGQRVTLRCSPRSGDLSVYWYQQSLDQGLQFLIQYYNGEERAKGNILERFSAQQFPDLHSELNLSSLELGDSALYFCASSVAAGNTGELFFGEGSRLTVL.

The genes are TRBV5-4 and TRBJ1-4; perhaps TRBD1 as D (5 bases). The CDR3 spans 15 residues. V lost 0 bases and J lost 3, with 9 bases in between. CDR1 is SGHNT, CDR2 YYREEE, per germline (reference sequence). This CDR3 reads CASSLAAGPNEKLFF. In DNA form, the CDR3 reads TGTGCCAGCAGCTTGGCCGCGGGGCCTAATGAAAAACTGTTTTTT.

V usage is TRBV6-2 or TRBV6-3 and J usage is TRBJ1-6, with D perhaps TRBD1 (6 bases). The CDR3 extends over 17 amino acids. Germline CDR1 is MNHEY and CDR2 is SVGEGT. Trimming shortened V by 2 bases and J by 7 bases, and 18 bases separated the two germline ends. The CDR3 region has the DNA TGTGCCAGCAGTTACGGTTACAGGGTCTCGGGGAATTCACCCCTCCACTTT. The encoded protein is CASSYGYRVSGNSPLHF.

The V gene is TRBV2, the J gene TRBJ2-2; D might be TRBD1 (6 bases). CDR3 length equals 15 residues. V lost 2 bases and J 3 bases, leaving 10 bases between the germline ends. Germline V gene lookup returns CDR1 SNHLY and CDR2 FYNNEI. The CDR3 nucleotides read TGTGCCAGCAGTGAAATGGGACACGACACCGGGGAGCTGTTTTTT. Its translation is CASSEMGHDTGELFF.

The V gene is TRBV5-4, the J gene TRBJ2-5, with D possibly matching TRBD1 (6 bases). CDR3 length: 15 residues. Germline V gives CDR1 SGHNT, CDR2 YYREEE (reference sequence). Trimming cost V 1 base and J 5 bases, with 15 bases left between them. Here the CDR3 reads CASSLRQGTGETQYF. The CDR3 DNA is TGTGCCAGCAGCTTGCGCCAGGGGACCGGTGAGACCCAGTACTTC. The full variable domain, completed using reference TRBV5-4 and TRBJ2-5, is ETGVTQSPTHLIKTRGQQVTLRCSSQSGHNTVSWYQQALGQGPQFIFQYYREEENGRGNFPPRFSGLQFPNYSSELNVNALELDDSALYLCASSLRQGTGETQYFGPGTRLLVL.

This clone was observed a few times. The chain carries TRBV27 and TRBJ1-1, with D unresolved. Trimming took 6 bases from V and 0 from J, leaving 8 bases between them. CDR3 length equals 13 residues. CDR1 and CDR2 (germline): MNHEY, SMNVEV (reference sequence). The CDR3 DNA follows: TGTGCCAGCAGGGCCCTCATGAACACTGAAGCTTTCTTT. It specifies CASRALMNTEAFF.

This chain's CDR3 is CASSEGDSVYGYTF. The CDR3 nucleotides are TGTGCCAGCAGTGAAGGGGACAGCGTCTATGGCTACACCTTC. V gene TRBV25-1 combines with J gene TRBJ1-2, with TRBD1 matching 7 bases. The CDR3 runs to 14 residues. V shed 2 bases and J 4 bases; nucleotides not matched to a gene: 4. Germline V gene lookup returns CDR1 MGHDK and CDR2 SYGVNS.

The chain recombines TRBV27 with TRBJ2-3; 8 nucleotides align to TRBD1. The CDR3 totals 15 residues. Germline trimming cut 7 bases from V and 1 base from J; bases unmatched to any gene: 7. Germline lookup yields CDR1 MNHEY and CDR2 SMNVEV (reference sequence). The CDR3 sequence: CASTPTGEGTDTQYF. As DNA, the CDR3 is TGTGCCAGCACCCCGACAGGGGAAGGCACAGATACGCAGTATTTT.